This TCR beta chain was captured by sequencing in a study of blood T cells in healthy people across ages. Study-wide results and limits: Comparison with aged donors showed that long-lived donors had more naive CD4+ cells and higher diversity.

Next came a second PCR, run for roughly 7 to 12 cycles, which used a sample-barcoded 5' primer along with a J-beta primer mix. There were at least 2.5 million CDR3-containing paired-end reads obtained from each sample. TCRdb reprocessed the 5' RACE reads with MiXCR, giving one entry per CDR3 protein. The data show about 800,000 distinct CDR3 sequences, about three fifths seen once. CDR3 length equals 15 residues. The ends were cut back, 3 bases at V and 8 bases at J, with 17 bases in the middle. CDR1 MDHEN and CDR2 SYDVKM come from the germline V gene. Remarks on this clonotype: The antigen is unknown.

This receptor was taken from a man aged 25-40 years in good health. Sample: blood. V is TRBV28 and J is TRBJ2-4, with a possible D match to TRBD1 (6 bases). The CDR3 coding sequence is TGTGCCAGCAGTTTCCTACGTCAGGGGATGGACATTCAGTACTTC. This translates into CASSFLRQGMDIQYF.